These 2 T cell receptor beta chains share one sample of origin, sequenced in a study of human T cells and chemical hapten exposure. This sample's time point: patch test 1, 2 weeks after DPC sensitization. The treatment was: therapeutic diphenylcyclopropenone sensitization with weekly scalp DPC. In TCRdb, the RACE reads were re-called with MiXCR into one record per CDR3 protein. The data contain 80,000 to 100,000 distinct CDR3 sequences, 7.5% to 9% of them singletons. The source was whole blood, collected in connection with sensitization to the hapten diphenylcyclopropenone (DPC). The origin of the receptors is a woman in her thirties with alopecia areata. Some clones in this sample may be carry-over from other donors' samples.

This clonotype turned up a few times. The chain carries TRBV6-5 and TRBJ2-1, with 11 bases aligning to TRBD2. This CDR3 region has 16 residues. Germline trimming cut 5 bases from V and 7 bases from J; bases unmatched to any gene: 10. Germline values: CDR1 MNHEY, CDR2 SVGAGI. DNA of the CDR3: TGTGCCAGCAGTGACCTCCTAGCGGGGGGCGGGAATGAGCAGTTCTTC. Translated: CASSDLLAGGGNEQFF.

V and J are TRBV5-1 and TRBJ2-5; possibly TRBD2 for D (5 bases). V was cut by 2 bases and J by 5 bases, with 16 bases left in between. The CDR3 has 15 residues. Per the germline V gene, CDR1 is SGHRS and CDR2 is YFSETQ. The CDR3 DNA reads as TGCGCCAGCAGCTTAAGAGGGTTGAGGTCGGAGACCCAGTACTTC. Translating it yields CASSLRGLRSETQYF.